This T cell receptor (beta chain) emerged from a study of T-cell reconstitution after alpha-beta-depleted transplantation in children listed by TCRdb under 2016. Regarding the research as a whole: Using TCR repertoire profiling, the study quantitatively followed how T-cell immune reconstitution unfolded in children after TCRalphabeta/CD19-depleted allogeneic hematopoietic cell transplantation.

With respect to this clonotype: No cognate antigen has been identified for it. With a much larger clone just one base away, this may be a read error.

Library construction relied on PCR. The instrument was an Illumina HiSeq 2500. TCR libraries were prepared with molecular barcoding, using unique molecular identifiers to normalize TCRbeta repertoire quantification. TCRdb's own reprocessing of the public reads used fastp at Q25 and MiXCR and kept productive beta chains. Identical CDR3 protein sequences are pooled into one entry, listed with their most common genes and DNA. Across this sample there are approximately 630,000 distinct CDR3 sequences, with roughly 14% seen only once. 0.79% of the sample comes from the top ten. The research as a whole found: The apparently early alphabetaT-cell count recovery about two months after transplant was reportedly dependent on only several hundred rapidly expanded clones derived from non-depleted graft cells. The frequencies of hyperexpanded clones fell over the following months, and after one year, T-cell counts and TCRbeta diversity were mostly attributed to newly produced T cells. In some patients, the high TCRbeta diversity seen at day 60 was put down to recipient T cells and intrathymic progenitors that had survived conditioning.

Read against the paper, the sample's treatment or condition label means: allogeneic hematopoietic cell transplantation with graft depleted of TCRalphabeta T cells and CD19 B cells. The children who served as transplant recipients had been given grafts of TCRalphabeta/CD19-depleted allogeneic hematopoietic cells. V is pared back by 5 bases and J by 0 bases, with 20 bases lying between the germline termini. There are 18 amino acids in the CDR3, from cysteine to phenylalanine inclusive. Just the 54-base CDR3 DNA is kept, in frame starting at base 1. From the germline V gene (reference sequence), CDR1 is MNHEY and CDR2 is SMNVEV.

Sequencing was performed on PBMCs, taken before TCRalphabeta/CD19-depleted stem cell transplant. The clonotype was recovered from a girl aged 2 to 10 with congenital amegakaryocytic thrombocytopenia, due to receive a stem cell transplant. In this chain, TRBV27 is recombined with TRBJ2-1, with TRBD1 as a weak D call on 5 bases. In nucleotide form, the sequence is TGTGCCAGCAGTCCCTGGCGACAGATCCAAAGCTCCTACAATGAGCAGTTCTTC. Its amino acids are CASSPWRQIQSSYNEQFF.